One and the same sample provided the 9 T cell receptor beta chains below, sequenced in a study of beta chain features in type 1 diabetes (dated by TCRdb to 2016 to 2018). Receptor libraries were prepared by the immunoSEQ multiplex PCR assay. The High Capacity cDNA Reverse Transcription Kit was used to reverse transcribe all of the isolated RNA, meaning that expressed TCRB transcripts were what got sequenced. Sourced from immuneACCESS, this table was stored by TCRdb with only in-frame sequences that have V and J called. A share of the clones is absent; for the studies checked, an unresolved V gene accounts for under half, and the remainder has no known explanation. Within this sample are roughly 160,000 clones, with less than 10% of them counted one time only. The top ten hold approximately 0.5% of the sample. These receptors' antigens are unknown. Study-wide findings and limitations: A moderate but significant shortening of TCRB CDR3 length was observed in type 1 diabetes patients in all four CD4+ subsets.

Specimen: central memory CD4+ T cells from blood. The receptors were sampled from a young man with type 1 diabetes.

The V call is TRBV2, the J call TRBJ2-5; D is possibly TRBD1 (6 bases). Germline lookup yields CDR1 SNHLY and CDR2 FYNNEI. The V and J ends lost 11 bases and 5 bases respectively, with 21 bases between them. CDR3 length: 14 residues. CDR3 sequence reads: CASQLGQGTETQYF. CDR3 bases: TGTGCCTCACAGCTGGGGCAGGGGACCGAGACCCAGTACTTC.

This clone showed up just a few times. This chain uses TRBV7-9 with TRBJ2-1; TRBD2 aligns across 8 bases. Germline V lookup: CDR1 SEHNR, CDR2 FQNEAQ (reference sequence). This CDR3 spans 16 amino acids. The V segment lost 1 base and the J segment 9 bases; nucleotides outside the gene matches: 11. The CDR3 DNA is TGTGCCAGCAGCTTAGGGAGCGGGAGAGGCTTACGTGAGCAGTTCTTC. Its translation: CASSLGSGRGLREQFF.

The chain combines TRBV27 with TRBJ2-6, with no clear D. CDR1 and CDR2 from the germline V gene are MNHEY and SMNVEV (reference sequence). Trimming took 5 bases from V and 0 from J, leaving 5 bases between them. This CDR3 spans 14 amino acids. The CDR3 spells CASSLFSGANVLTF. The CDR3 coding sequence is TGTGCCAGCAGTCTCTTCTCTGGGGCCAACGTCCTGACTTTC.

There are many counts of this clone. This rearrangement joins TRBV7-2 to TRBJ2-3; 9 positions match TRBD1. The CDR3 is 17 residues long. CDR1 and CDR2 (germline): SGHTA, FQGNSA. V trimming: 2 bases; J trimming: 7 bases; junction bases outside the gene matches: 13. In nucleotides, the CDR3 is TGTGCCAGCAGCTTACGTATGACCCGGGACAGGGTGAATACGCAGTATTTT. Its protein is CASSLRMTRDRVNTQYF.

This clone was recorded many times. The chain recombines TRBV29-1 with TRBJ2-5; D remains ambiguous. V was clipped by 4 bases and J by 2 bases, with 11 bases between them. This CDR3 has 13 residues. Germline V gene sequence: CDR1 SQVTM, CDR2 ANQGSEA. The CDR3 DNA follows: TGCAGCGTTGGTCGGCAGACACAAGAGACCCAGTACTTC. Protein: CSVGRQTQETQYF.

This chain connects TRBV15 to TRBJ2-3, with D tentatively TRBD2 (5 bases). CDR1 LNHNV and CDR2 YYDKDF come from the germline V gene (reference sequence). The CDR3 length is 13 residues. The V end lost 6 bases, the J end lost 1 base, and 8 bases lay between the germline ends. CDR3 DNA sequence: TGTGCCACCAGGGACGGGGGCACAGATACGCAGTATTTT. This gives the protein CATRDGGTDTQYF.

The chain combines TRBV25-1 with TRBJ2-3; D may be TRBD1 (6 bases). CDR3 length: 13 amino acids. The germline CDR1 and CDR2 sequences are MGHDK and SYGVNS. The V end was cut by 4 bases, the J end by 5 bases, with 10 bases between. The CDR3 reads CASSAGVIDTQYF. The CDR3 DNA reads as TGTGCCAGCAGTGCAGGGGTTATAGATACGCAGTATTTT. The complete variable domain, with remaining parts taken from reference TRBV25-1 and TRBJ2-3, reads EADIYQTPRYLVIGTGKKITLECSQTMGHDKMYWYQQDPGMELHLIHYSYGVNSTEKGDLSSESTVSRIRTEHFPLTLESARPSHTSQYLCASSAGVIDTQYFGPGTRLTVL.

The chain uses TRBV27 and TRBJ2-1; 7 nucleotides match TRBD2. CDR3 length: 15 amino acids. Germline V lookup: CDR1 MNHEY, CDR2 SMNVEV (reference sequence). Losses at the gene ends were 1 base for V and 2 bases for J; bases not matched to a gene: 2. In DNA, the CDR3 is TGTGCCAGCAGTTTATACGGGAGGACCTACAATGAGCAGTTCTTC. Its translation is CASSLYGRTYNEQFF.

This clone has more than one count but fewer than ten. The sample has other DNA sequences that encode this CDR3 too. The chain joins TRBV30 to TRBJ2-2; D is perhaps TRBD2 (7 bases). V was shortened by 0 bases and J by 6 bases, with 8 bases between the two germline ends. The CDR3 has 13 amino acids. The germline V gene has CDR1 GTSNPN and CDR2 SVGIG (reference sequence). The CDR3 DNA sequence: TGTGCCTGGAGTGTAGGGGGGGCCGGGGAGCTGTTTTTT. It is translated as CAWSVGGAGELFF.